A selection of T cell receptor beta chains follows, all from one sample in a study of shared clonotypes between healthy human individuals. Data came from immunoSEQ multiplex PCR; TCRdb stores just in-frame clones and leaves some out. The sample contains some 1,600,000 clones, 95% to 99% of which appear only once. What was sequenced was naive CD4+ T cells sorted from blood. Receptor source: a man between 25 and 39 years old in good health. CDR3s include the opening cysteine and the closing phenylalanine or tryptophan. The order of the fields is J gene, D gene, V gene, clone size, CDR3 protein, CDR3 DNA. The D gene is left open where the match is weak. Some rows mark clone size as missing; the rest say once, few, many or name a class of expanded clone.

J gene: TRBJ2-1; D gene: TRBD2; V gene: TRBV9; clone size: .; CDR3 protein: CASSPTPGGGGTYNEQFF; CDR3 DNA: TGTGCCAGCAGCCCAACCCCCGGCGGGGGGGGGACCTACAATGAGCAGTTCTTC
J gene: TRBJ1-2; D gene: .; V gene: TRBV7-8; clone size: .; CDR3 protein: CASSEKSIDRLVNYGYTF; CDR3 DNA: TGTGCCAGCAGCGAGAAATCAATCGACAGATTAGTCAACTATGGCTACACCTTC
J gene: TRBJ1-4; D gene: .; V gene: TRBV5-1; clone size: .; CDR3 protein: CASSPTAGPNEKLFF; CDR3 DNA: TGCGCCAGCAGTCCCACTGCGGGGCCTAATGAAAAACTGTTTTTT
J gene: TRBJ1-4; D gene: .; V gene: TRBV28; clone size: .; CDR3 protein: CASSLLARSNEKLFF; CDR3 DNA: TGTGCCAGCAGTTTGTTGGCCAGGTCTAATGAAAAACTGTTTTTT
J gene: TRBJ2-3; D gene: .; V gene: TRBV18; clone size: once; CDR3 protein: CASSRDSTDTQYF; CDR3 DNA: TGTGCCAGCTCAAGGGACTCCACAGATACGCAGTATTTT
J gene: TRBJ2-7; D gene: .; V gene: TRBV19; clone size: .; CDR3 protein: CASSHYSYEQYF; CDR3 DNA: TGTGCCAGTTCGCACTATTCCTACGAGCAGTACTTC
J gene: TRBJ2-5; D gene: .; V gene: TRBV18; clone size: .; CDR3 protein: CASSRRDGVETQYF; CDR3 DNA: TGTGCCAGCTCGCGCCGGGACGGCGTCGAGACCCAGTACTTC
J gene: TRBJ2-7; D gene: .; V gene: TRBV6-1; clone size: .; CDR3 protein: CASRGDISYEQYF; CDR3 DNA: TGTGCCAGCAGGGGGGACATCTCCTACGAGCAGTACTTC
J gene: TRBJ1-1; D gene: TRBD1; V gene: TRBV6-5; clone size: .; CDR3 protein: CASSPGTGGTEAFF; CDR3 DNA: TGTGCCAGCAGCCCTGGGACAGGGGGCACTGAAGCTTTCTTT
J gene: TRBJ2-2; D gene: .; V gene: TRBV27; clone size: .; CDR3 protein: CASSLSLDTFTGELFF; CDR3 DNA: TGTGCCAGCAGTTTATCGTTAGACACTTTCACCGGGGAGCTGTTTTTT
J gene: TRBJ2-3; D gene: TRBD1; V gene: TRBV5-4; clone size: .; CDR3 protein: CASSLAGQGGDTQYF; CDR3 DNA: TGTGCCAGCAGCTTGGCGGGACAGGGGGGGGATACGCAGTATTTT
J gene: TRBJ2-2; D gene: .; V gene: TRBV5-5; clone size: .; CDR3 protein: CASSLAPTGELFF; CDR3 DNA: TGTGCCAGCAGCTTGGCCCCAACCGGGGAGCTGTTTTTT
J gene: TRBJ1-2; D gene: .; V gene: TRBV6-5; clone size: .; CDR3 protein: CASSYSPLSGEGYTF; CDR3 DNA: TGTGCCAGCAGTTACTCCCCTCTTTCGGGGGAAGGCTACACCTTC
J gene: TRBJ1-5; D gene: .; V gene: TRBV19; clone size: .; CDR3 protein: CASGTLDGPFGPQHF; CDR3 DNA: TGTGCCAGTGGCACACTGGACGGGCCCTTTGGGCCCCAGCATTTT
J gene: TRBJ1-3; D gene: .; V gene: TRBV18; clone size: .; CDR3 protein: CASSPNEASSGNTIYF; CDR3 DNA: TGTGCCAGCTCACCAAACGAGGCCTCCTCTGGAAACACCATATATTTT
J gene: TRBJ1-3; D gene: .; V gene: TRBV18; clone size: .; CDR3 protein: CASSPLGPAGNTIYF; CDR3 DNA: TGTGCCAGCTCACCATTAGGACCTGCTGGAAACACCATATATTTT
J gene: TRBJ2-1; D gene: TRBD2; V gene: TRBV7-8; clone size: once; CDR3 protein: CASSLGPSGTVHEQFF; CDR3 DNA: TGTGCCAGCAGCTTAGGTCCTAGCGGGACGGTTCATGAGCAGTTCTTC
J gene: TRBJ2-1; D gene: TRBD2; V gene: TRBV28; clone size: .; CDR3 protein: CASSRTSLLF; CDR3 DNA: TGTGCCAGCAGTAGGACTAGCTTGCTCTTC
J gene: TRBJ2-2; D gene: .; V gene: TRBV11-1; clone size: .; CDR3 protein: CASSLDITGELFF; CDR3 DNA: TGTGCCAGCAGCTTAGACATAACCGGGGAGCTGTTTTTT
J gene: TRBJ2-5; D gene: .; V gene: TRBV5-1; clone size: .; CDR3 protein: CASSPGHPQETQYF; CDR3 DNA: TGCGCCAGCAGCCCGGGACACCCCCAAGAGACCCAGTACTTC
J gene: TRBJ2-3; D gene: .; V gene: TRBV28; clone size: .; CDR3 protein: CASSLVAVGQYF; CDR3 DNA: TGTGCCAGCAGCTTAGTTGCAGTGGGACAGTATTTT
J gene: TRBJ2-2; D gene: .; V gene: TRBV28; clone size: .; CDR3 protein: CASSRVSLGELFF; CDR3 DNA: TGTGCCAGCAGTAGGGTCAGCCTCGGGGAGCTGTTTTTT
J gene: TRBJ2-5; D gene: .; V gene: TRBV15; clone size: .; CDR3 protein: CATSRNKQETQYF; CDR3 DNA: TGTGCCACCAGCAGGAACAAACAAGAGACCCAGTACTTC
J gene: TRBJ2-3; D gene: TRBD2; V gene: TRBV25-1; clone size: .; CDR3 protein: CASSDLLAGSNTQYF; CDR3 DNA: TGTGCCAGCAGTGATTTACTAGCGGGATCCAATACGCAGTATTTT
J gene: TRBJ2-7; D gene: .; V gene: TRBV7-3; clone size: .; CDR3 protein: CASSSSGSPREQYF; CDR3 DNA: TGTGCCAGCAGCTCCTCAGGGAGCCCTCGGGAGCAGTACTTC
J gene: TRBJ1-2; D gene: TRBD1; V gene: TRBV7-9; clone size: .; CDR3 protein: CASSPRQGLYGYTF; CDR3 DNA: TGTGCCAGCAGCCCGAGACAGGGGCTCTATGGCTACACCTTC
J gene: TRBJ2-1; D gene: TRBD2; V gene: TRBV11-3; clone size: .; CDR3 protein: CASSPGLAGGYNEQFF; CDR3 DNA: TGTGCCAGCAGCCCGGGACTAGCGGGAGGGTACAATGAGCAGTTCTTC
J gene: TRBJ2-3; D gene: TRBD2; V gene: TRBV5-1; clone size: .; CDR3 protein: CASSLNSGGTDTQYF; CDR3 DNA: TGCGCCAGCAGCTTGAATAGCGGGGGGACAGATACGCAGTATTTT
J gene: TRBJ1-4; D gene: .; V gene: TRBV15; clone size: once; CDR3 protein: CATSRGGRVPPQKLFF; CDR3 DNA: TGTGCCACCAGCAGAGGGGGCAGAGTTCCCCCCCAGAAACTGTTTTTT
J gene: TRBJ2-3; D gene: .; V gene: TRBV6-5; clone size: .; CDR3 protein: CASSYSRWGLRTQYF; CDR3 DNA: TGTGCCAGCAGTTACTCGAGGTGGGGTTTGAGGACGCAGTATTTT
J gene: TRBJ2-7; D gene: TRBD2; V gene: TRBV4-2; clone size: .; CDR3 protein: CASSQDDSGGYEQYF; CDR3 DNA: TGTGCCAGCAGCCAAGATGATAGCGGGGGCTACGAGCAGTACTTC
J gene: TRBJ2-7; D gene: TRBD1; V gene: TRBV5-1; clone size: .; CDR3 protein: CASSLALTGEVAGTYEQYF; CDR3 DNA: TGCGCCAGCAGCTTGGCCCTGACAGGGGAGGTTGCCGGGACCTACGAGCAGTACTTC
J gene: TRBJ2-6; D gene: .; V gene: TRBV21-1; clone size: .; CDR3 protein: CARRQGSGANVLTF; CDR3 DNA: TGTGCCAGAAGACAGGGGTCTGGGGCCAACGTCCTGACTTTC
J gene: TRBJ2-1; D gene: .; V gene: TRBV7-2; clone size: .; CDR3 protein: CASSPSRFRSNNEQFF; CDR3 DNA: TGTGCCAGCAGCCCGTCCCGGTTTCGATCGAACAACGAGCAGTTCTTC
J gene: TRBJ2-7; D gene: .; V gene: TRBV5-5; clone size: .; CDR3 protein: CASSLQDYEQYF; CDR3 DNA: TGTGCCAGCAGCTTACAAGACTACGAGCAGTACTTC
J gene: TRBJ2-4; D gene: .; V gene: TRBV5-1; clone size: .; CDR3 protein: CASSLEVDRIQYF; CDR3 DNA: TGCGCCAGCAGCTTGGAAGTGGACCGCATTCAGTACTTC
J gene: TRBJ2-3; D gene: .; V gene: TRBV19; clone size: .; CDR3 protein: CASRGLVSTDTQYF; CDR3 DNA: TGTGCCAGTAGAGGGCTAGTCAGCACAGATACGCAGTATTTT
J gene: TRBJ1-5; D gene: .; V gene: TRBV5-4; clone size: .; CDR3 protein: CASSSGVSNQPQHF; CDR3 DNA: TGTGCCAGCAGCTCCGGAGTGAGCAATCAGCCCCAGCATTTT
J gene: TRBJ2-3; D gene: .; V gene: TRBV5-8; clone size: .; CDR3 protein: CASSSVRRNTDTQYF; CDR3 DNA: TGTGCCAGCAGCTCCGTGAGGCGGAACACAGATACGCAGTATTTT
J gene: TRBJ2-7; D gene: .; V gene: TRBV19; clone size: .; CDR3 protein: CASSIVGTPYEQYF; CDR3 DNA: TGTGCCAGTAGTATAGTCGGTACCCCCTACGAGCAGTACTTC
J gene: TRBJ1-2; D gene: .; V gene: TRBV28; clone size: .; CDR3 protein: CASSLLMGTGYGYTF; CDR3 DNA: TGTGCCAGCAGTTTATTGATGGGGACGGGGTATGGCTACACCTTC
J gene: TRBJ1-1; D gene: TRBD1; V gene: TRBV6-6; clone size: .; CDR3 protein: CASSLTGERTEAFF; CDR3 DNA: TGTGCCAGCAGCTTGACAGGGGAGAGGACTGAAGCTTTCTTT
J gene: TRBJ1-1; D gene: TRBD1; V gene: TRBV13; clone size: .; CDR3 protein: CASSSSRDRIEAFF; CDR3 DNA: TGTGCCAGCAGCTCGTCCCGGGACAGAATTGAAGCTTTCTTT
J gene: TRBJ2-7; D gene: TRBD2; V gene: TRBV6-4; clone size: .; CDR3 protein: CASSDSGTYEQYF; CDR3 DNA: TGTGCCAGCAGTGATAGCGGGACCTACGAGCAGTACTTC
J gene: TRBJ1-2; D gene: .; V gene: TRBV28; clone size: .; CDR3 protein: CASNPPTYPGYTF; CDR3 DNA: TGTGCCAGCAACCCTCCGACCTATCCAGGCTACACCTTC
J gene: TRBJ2-5; D gene: .; V gene: TRBV15; clone size: .; CDR3 protein: CATSRRVAGQETQYF; CDR3 DNA: TGTGCCACCAGCAGGAGGGTCGCAGGGCAAGAGACCCAGTACTTC
J gene: TRBJ2-5; D gene: .; V gene: TRBV28; clone size: .; CDR3 protein: CASSRYGETQYF; CDR3 DNA: TGTGCCAGCAGTCGATACGGGGAGACCCAGTACTTC
J gene: TRBJ2-7; D gene: .; V gene: TRBV29-1; clone size: .; CDR3 protein: CSAGWSSYEQYF; CDR3 DNA: TGCAGCGCCGGGTGGAGCTCCTACGAGCAGTACTTC